The following is a T cell receptor (beta chain) sequence with its context. Its cognate antigen is unknown. The CDR3 runs 17 residues. The germline CDR1 and CDR2 sequences are ENHRY and SYGVKD. V gave up 0 bases and J gave up 2 bases, with 11 bases separating them. Healthy bone marrow donors made up the donor group. The data are from a study of cytomegalovirus exposure and HLA in healthy donors. The study's findings and limits: Sequence variants that were highly shared formed a cluster that was likely a sequencing artifact. A missense DCLRE1C variant was associated with V- and J-gene trimming of TCR beta chains in a later analysis, and an independent cohort replicated the association.

The PCR had 60 Vbeta and 13 Jbeta primers. TCRdb's copy holds only in-frame clones and misses some; the assay was immunoSEQ multiplex PCR. This sample has fewer than 200,000 clones, with 65% to 80% found just once. The rearrangement links TRBV10-3 to TRBJ2-6; maybe TRBD2 (5 bases). Sequencing was carried out using PBMCs. The sequence came from a middle-aged woman in good health and CMV-seronegative. CDR3 region: CAISESFGGPGANVLTF. DNA of the CDR3: TGTGCCATCAGTGAGTCGTTCGGAGGTCCTGGGGCCAACGTCCTGACTTTC.